The 8 T cell receptor beta chains given below trace back to one sample, sequenced in a study of T cells in Graves' hyperthyroidism and ophthalmopathy. There were TCR beta CDR3 regions amplified from RNA transcripts. HTBI primers were the set used in a first-round RT-PCR of the TCR CDR3. TCRdb independently ran MiXCR on the multiplex PCR reads; one entry per CDR3 protein. The data show hundreds of thousands of distinct CDR3 sequences, roughly 17% seen once. The sample comprised blood. The receptor source for this set is a woman in her 30s with Graves' hyperthyroidism.

This clonotype appeared many times. This rearrangement joins TRBV28 to TRBJ2-1, with 9 bases aligning to TRBD1. This CDR3 spans 18 amino acids. The germline gives CDR1 MDHEN, CDR2 SYDVKM. The junction had 15 bases not matched to a gene; V was cut back by 6 bases and J by 3 bases. The DNA of the CDR3 is TGTGCCAGCAGCCTTCGCTCGCCGGGGACAGGGTACTACAATGAGCAGTTCTTC. Amino acid sequence: CASSLRSPGTGYYNEQFF. The full variable domain, rest sourced from reference TRBV28 and TRBJ2-1, is DVKVTQSSRYLVKRTGEKVFLECVQDMDHENMFWYRQDPGLGLRLIYFSYDVKMKEKGDIPEGYSVSREKKERFSLILESASTNQTSMYLCASSLRSPGTGYYNEQFFGPGTRLTVL.

This chain uses TRBV6-2 or TRBV6-3 with TRBJ2-2; D is ambiguous. The V gene's germline CDR1 is MNHEY and CDR2 SVGEGT. V shed 7 bases and J shed 5 bases, with 11 bases lying between them. This CDR3 has 13 residues. This CDR3 is CASKRLLTGELFF. CDR3 in DNA: TGTGCCAGCAAACGACTCCTGACCGGGGAGCTGTTTTTT.

This clonotype came up a few times. J is TRBJ2-3 and V is TRBV5-1; maybe TRBD1 (5 bases). Trimming took 4 bases from V and 1 from J, leaving 16 bases between them. CDR3 length equals 16 residues. The germline V gene encodes CDR1 SGHRS and CDR2 YFSETQ. For the CDR3, the DNA is TGCGCCAGCAGCCCCACCAGGACAAAAGGCACAGATACGCAGTATTTT. Protein product: CASSPTRTKGTDTQYF.

This clonotype showed up many times. The chain joins TRBV20-1 to TRBJ2-7, with 7 bases lining up with TRBD2. The trim removed 7 bases at V and 7 bases at J, leaving 13 bases unmatched. The CDR3 spans 13 residues. In germline, CDR1 is DFQATT, CDR2 SNEGSKA (reference sequence). CDR3 DNA sequence: TGCAGTGTTTTTAAGGCGGGAGCGGGGGAGCAGTACTTC. Translated, it gives CSVFKAGAGEQYF.

This clonotype was observed at least ten times. This chain joins TRBV11-2 and TRBJ1-1, with 8 bases identical to TRBD1. CDR1 and CDR2 (germline): SGHAT, FQNNGV. With V trimmed by 6 bases and J by 6 bases, 9 bases remained unmatched. This CDR3 comprises 14 residues. The CDR3 nucleotides are TGTGCCAGCAGGCAGGGGGCGCGGATAGCTGAAGCTTTCTTT. The encoded protein is CASRQGARIAEAFF.

In this sample, this clonotype turned up a few times. This sequence joins TRBV13 and TRBJ2-7; D remains ambiguous. The germline V gene encodes CDR1 PRHDT and CDR2 FYEKMQ (reference sequence). The CDR3 is 12 amino acids. Trimming removed 5 bases from V and 6 bases from J, with 11 bases in between. The CDR3 DNA is TGTGCCAGCAGCGGTCCAACGGTCGAGCAGTACTTC. It encodes CASSGPTVEQYF.

This clonotype was seen repeatedly, ten times or more. Here the CDR3 DNA reads TGTGCCAGCAGCTTAGATGCTAGCGGCTATTACGAGCAGTACTTC. It translates to CASSLDASGYYEQYF. This chain uses TRBV11-2 with TRBJ2-7; 7 positions agree with TRBD2. This CDR3 contains 15 residues. Germline CDR1 is SGHAT and CDR2 is FQNNGV. The junction had 6 bases not matched to a gene; V was cut back by 0 bases and J by 4 bases.

The chain has TRBV19 and TRBJ2-5, with TRBD2 matching 11 bases. J lost 3 bases, V lost 1 base, and 10 bases had no gene match. This CDR3 region has 18 residues. In germline, CDR1 is LNHDA, CDR2 SQIVND (reference sequence). The CDR3 nucleotides are TGTGCCAGTAGTATAGTCCTAGCGGGAGGCCCGAATGAAGAGACCCAGTACTTC. It is translated as CASSIVLAGGPNEETQYF.